The subject of this entry is one T cell receptor beta chain. CDR1 SEHNR and CDR2 FQNEAQ come from the germline V gene (reference sequence). The CDR3 sequence is 15 residues long. V trimming: 4 bases; J trimming: 11 bases; junction bases outside the gene matches: 12. These data come from a study of blood T cell repertoires in COVID-19. On the study more broadly: Collection of acute and convalescent COVID-19 samples took place in the United States, Italy and Spain. In each case, the material was cDNA or gDNA derived from T cells, B-cell-depleted T cells, or PBMCs.

Authors' processing steps: Nucleated cell number was recorded as an estimate derived from reference gene primer amplification. Sequencing was performed with immunoSEQ multiplex PCR; in TCRdb, only in-frame clones are kept and a portion is missing. V and J calls and clone size are given by that table; D and trimming were obtained from the DNA. The sample carries approximately 250,000 clones, 85% to 90% recorded once. What was sequenced was peripheral blood. This receptor was obtained from a man aged 18 to 29 with active or convalescent COVID-19. The chain uses TRBV7-9 and TRBJ1-1, with 11 bases matching TRBD1. The DNA of the CDR3 is TGTGCCAGCAGCTGGCCCGGGACAGGGGGTTTTGGGGCTTTCTTT. Protein product: CASSWPGTGGFGAFF.